The 26 T cell receptor beta chains in this list originate from one sample, sequenced in a study of regulatory T cells in long-lasting Graves disease. Specified time point: newly diagnosed GD, antithyroid drugs for less than 3 months. After RNA was extracted from PBMCs, the TCR library was made from it. For TCR beta, libraries came from iRepertoire HTBI primers and Arm-PCR of CDR3 regions. TCRdb re-called the multiplex PCR reads through MiXCR, storing one row per CDR3 protein. The table lists about 560,000 distinct CDR3 sequences, roughly 16% of them singletons. These data were also reused for a study on T cells in Graves' hyperthyroidism and ophthalmopathy.

The material sequenced was peripheral blood mononuclear cells (PBMCs), taken at new diagnosis, from a patient treated with antithyroid drugs. The receptors were gathered from a man aged 18 to 29 with Graves disease.

This clonotype was observed at least ten times. The chain is built from TRBV27 and TRBJ2-3, with 9 bases identical to TRBD2. This CDR3 is built from 16 residues. Trimming took 3 bases from V and 4 from J; bases not matched to a gene: 8. The germline gives CDR1 MNHEY, CDR2 SMNVEV (reference sequence). CDR3 DNA: TGTGCCAGCAGTTTGACCCGGACTAGCGTTCCAGATACGCAGTATTTT. Translation gives CASSLTRTSVPDTQYF.

The sample holds many counts of this clonotype. The V call is TRBV12-3 or TRBV12-4, the J call TRBJ2-1; TRBD2 matches at 12 bases. The CDR3 has 17 residues. V lost 1 base and J lost 2; bases outside the gene matches: 3. The CDR3 spells CASSLGTSGKTYNEQFF. The CDR3 bases are TGTGCCAGCAGTTTAGGGACTAGCGGGAAGACCTACAATGAGCAGTTCTTC.

V gene TRBV10-1 combines with J gene TRBJ2-1, with 10 bases that match TRBD2. Germline V lookup: CDR1 WNHNN, CDR2 SYGVQD (reference sequence). The CDR3 loop spans 16 amino acids. V lost 0 bases, J lost 6 bases, and 5 bases stayed unmatched. The CDR3 nucleotides are TGCGCCAGCAGTGAGTCAGGACTAGCGGCAACCAATGAGCAGTTCTTC. Translating it yields CASSESGLAATNEQFF.

The gene calls are TRBV19 and TRBJ2-1, with 7 nucleotides matching TRBD2. Germline CDR1 is LNHDA and CDR2 is SQIVND (reference sequence). Germline trimming cut 4 bases from V and 7 bases from J; bases unmatched to any gene: 7. This CDR3 has 14 amino acids. CDR3 sequence: CASSSEGGWNEQFF. The CDR3 bases are TGTGCCAGTAGTAGCGAGGGAGGGTGGAATGAGCAGTTCTTC.

The chain couples TRBV20-1 to TRBJ1-6; D possibly corresponds to TRBD1 (6 bases). With 1 base removed from V and 13 bases from J, the gap between germline ends came to 17 bases. Germline CDR1 reads DFQATT; CDR2 reads SNEGSKA (reference sequence). This CDR3 has 14 amino acids. CDR3 residues: CSARVEQGEIPLHF. The CDR3 DNA reads TGCAGTGCTAGAGTCGAACAGGGCGAAATCCCCCTCCACTTT.

The chain uses TRBV29-1 and TRBJ2-4; 8 nucleotides match TRBD1. This CDR3 comprises 14 residues. With 3 bases clipped from V and 5 bases from J, the junction kept 6 bases outside the gene matches. Per the germline V gene, CDR1 is SQVTM and CDR2 is ANQGSEA. CDR3 nucleotides: TGCAGCGTTGATCCTTTGGACAGGGAAAACATTCAGTACTTC. It yields the protein CSVDPLDRENIQYF.

Many counts were recorded for this clonotype. V gene TRBV12-3 or TRBV12-4 combines with J gene TRBJ1-1; D gene unclear. Trimming shortened V by 4 bases and J by 0 bases, and 6 bases separated the two germline ends. The CDR3 covers 13 residues. The DNA for the CDR3 is TGTGCCAGCAGTTCGATATTGAACACTGAAGCTTTCTTT. It translates to CASSSILNTEAFF.

This clonotype has ten or more counts. This rearrangement joins TRBV30 to TRBJ2-1; 9 bases are a match to TRBD1. The V gene end was trimmed by 5 bases and the J gene end by 7 bases; junction bases not matched to a gene: 9. There are 14 residues in the CDR3. Germline V lookup: CDR1 GTSNPN, CDR2 SVGIG (reference sequence). This chain's CDR3 is CAWAGQGRRNEQFF. The CDR3 bases are TGTGCCTGGGCTGGACAGGGGAGAAGGAATGAGCAGTTCTTC.

This clonotype was recorded at least ten times. The CDR3 is CSAGEGGNYYGYTF. DNA of the CDR3: TGCAGTGCTGGGGAAGGGGGTAATTACTATGGCTACACCTTC. The chain recombines TRBV20-1 with TRBJ1-2; TRBD1 is a possible D gene (6 bases). This CDR3 is built from 14 residues. V was clipped by 5 bases and J by 3 bases, with 16 bases between them. Germline CDR1 and CDR2: DFQATT and SNEGSKA (reference sequence).

This clonotype occurred many times. An end of the junction does not agree with germline; a read error may underlie this. This chain connects TRBV11-2 to TRBJ2-5; D unclear. From germline, CDR1 is SGHAT and CDR2 FQNNGV. The CDR3 length is 15 residues. DNA for the CDR3: TGTGCCAGCAGCCTAGAAGGAAACGGTGAAGAGACCCAGTACTTC. Translated: CASSLEGNGEETQYF.

In the case of this clonotype: This may come from a read error, since a much larger clone is one base off. This sequence joins TRBV28 and TRBJ2-5; TRBD2 might be the D (6 bases). The CDR3 runs 13 residues. CDR1 MDHEN and CDR2 SYDVKM come from the germline V gene. V lost 7 bases and J lost 7, with 16 bases in between. DNA of the CDR3: TGTGCCAGCACCCTTACGGGAGAAGGGACCCAGTACTTC. This codes for CASTLTGEGTQYF.

The chain employs TRBV7-8 and TRBJ2-5, with 7 bases that match TRBD1. This CDR3 is 15 amino acids long. Trimming cost V 5 bases and J 0 bases; bases outside gene matches: 6. Germline-derived CDR1 and CDR2 are SGHVS and FQNEAQ. The CDR3 nucleotides are TGTGCCAGCAGCCTCGGGACAGTCAACCAAGAGACCCAGTACTTC. Translation gives CASSLGTVNQETQYF. Based on the CDR3 plus reference TRBV7-8 and TRBJ2-5, the full variable domain is GAGVSQSPRYKVAKRGQDVALRCDPISGHVSLFWYQQALGQGPEFLTYFQNEAQLDKSGLPSDRFFAERPEGSVSTLKIQRTQQEDSAVYLCASSLGTVNQETQYFGPGTRLLVL.

The chain uses TRBV19 and TRBJ1-1; D is unresolved. Trimming cost V 1 base and J 1 base, with 10 bases left between them. The CDR3 loop spans 15 amino acids. The germline gives CDR1 LNHDA, CDR2 SQIVND (reference sequence). The CDR3 DNA reads TGTGCCAGTAGTATAGTGGGCCAAACGAACACTGAAGCTTTCTTT. This translates into CASSIVGQTNTEAFF.

This chain uses TRBV30 with TRBJ2-7; D gene uncertain. CDR3 length: 12 amino acids. Trimming removed 5 bases at V and 0 bases at J, with 8 bases between. The germline V gene encodes CDR1 GTSNPN and CDR2 SVGIG (reference sequence). The CDR3 loop reads CAWGTSSYEQYF. The CDR3 bases are TGTGCCTGGGGCACGAGCTCCTACGAGCAGTACTTC.

This clonotype was counted ten times or more. The V gene is TRBV20-1, the J gene TRBJ1-1; possibly TRBD1 for D (6 bases). The ends were cut back, 5 bases at V and 0 bases at J, with 19 bases in the middle. The CDR3 sequence is 16 residues long. Looked up from germline, CDR1 is DFQATT and CDR2 is SNEGSKA (reference sequence). This chain's CDR3 is CSAHASQGWMNTEAFF. The CDR3 DNA reads as TGCAGTGCTCACGCATCGCAGGGGTGGATGAACACTGAAGCTTTCTTT.

This clonotype was seen at least ten times. This sequence joins TRBV2 and TRBJ1-1; 8 nucleotides match TRBD1. J was trimmed by 2 bases and V by 2 bases; bases with no gene match: 4. Germline loops: CDR1 SNHLY, CDR2 FYNNEI. The CDR3 contains 15 residues. In DNA form, the CDR3 reads TGTGCCAGCAGTGAAATGGGACAGGTAAACACTGAAGCTTTCTTT. Its translation: CASSEMGQVNTEAFF.

This clonotype was detected only a few times. The chain recombines TRBV24-1 with TRBJ1-2; D is unresolved. Trimming removed 9 bases at V and 9 bases at J, with 16 bases between. The CDR3 has 12 amino acids. In germline, CDR1 is KGHDR, CDR2 SFDVKD. In nucleotides, the CDR3 is TGTGCCACCTCTGTAGCGGGGTATCGCTACACCTTC. Amino acid sequence: CATSVAGYRYTF.

There are many counts of this clonotype. This chain uses TRBV5-1 with TRBJ1-2; 9 nucleotides line up with TRBD1. The CDR3 extends over 12 amino acids. Germline V lookup: CDR1 SGHRS, CDR2 YFSETQ. V shed 4 bases and J 7 bases; nucleotides not matched to a gene: 2. The CDR3 spells CASSTDRGGYTF. The DNA for the CDR3 is TGCGCCAGCAGCACGGACAGGGGTGGCTACACCTTC.

Of note for this clonotype: This likely came from a read error, as a far larger clone is one base away. This chain connects TRBV11-2 to TRBJ2-1, with TRBD2 identical over 9 bases. The CDR3 has 14 amino acids. CDR1 and CDR2 (germline): SGHAT, FQNNGV. The trim removed 5 bases at V and 5 bases at J, leaving 4 bases unmatched. The CDR3 coding sequence is TGTGCCAGCAGCCTAATAGCGGGAGACAATGAGCAGTTCTTC. Protein sequence: CASSLIAGDNEQFF.

About this clonotype itself: The CDR3 end shows no conserved phenylalanine or tryptophan, and so a read error is likely. The rearrangement links TRBV3-1 to TRBJ2-7, with D unresolved. Trimming left V 4 bases short and J 0 bases short, with 13 bases between. Germline loops: CDR1 LGHDT, CDR2 YNNKEL (reference sequence). The CDR3 is 15 amino acids. CDR3 sequence: CASSPQVSSSYEQYS. The CDR3 DNA reads TGTGCCAGCAGCCCCCAGGTTAGCAGCTCCTACGAGCAGTACTCC.

This clonotype appeared a few times. The chain recombines TRBV11-2 with TRBJ1-1, with D uncertain. The CDR3 length is 16 residues. Per the germline V gene, CDR1 is SGHAT and CDR2 is FQNNGV. V dropped 1 base and J dropped 1 base, with 13 bases sitting between them. Written as DNA, the CDR3 is TGTGCCAGCAGCTTAGGCGTCATTGTAGAGAACACTGAAGCTTTCTTT. Translation: CASSLGVIVENTEAFF.

This clonotype was counted many times. The rearrangement joins TRBV20-1 to TRBJ2-7; D call uncertain. Germline V CDR1 and CDR2: DFQATT, SNEGSKA (reference sequence). V lost 1 base and J 4 bases, leaving 11 bases between the germline ends. The CDR3 is 13 amino acids. The CDR3 region is CSARVPGRYEQYF. CDR3 coding DNA: TGCAGTGCTAGAGTACCTGGGCGTTACGAGCAGTACTTC.

This clonotype was counted at least ten times. The CDR3 DNA follows: TGTGCCTGGAGTTTAAGAGGGAGCTCCCCGTTCTTC. Its protein is CAWSLRGSSPFF. The chain links TRBV30 to TRBJ2-1, with a possible D match to TRBD2 (5 bases). The V end lost 2 bases, the J end lost 15 bases, and 17 bases lay between the germline ends. Germline CDR1 reads GTSNPN; CDR2 reads SVGIG (reference sequence). CDR3 length equals 12 residues.

This clonotype was observed a few times. This chain joins TRBV6-2 or TRBV6-3 and TRBJ1-1, with a tentative D call TRBD1 (6 bases). The CDR3 length is 12 residues. V was pared by 5 bases and J by 7 bases, with 11 bases between. Germline values: CDR1 MNHEY, CDR2 SVGEGT. The CDR3 DNA follows: TGTGCCAGCAGTCAAGGGGGACGTGAAGCTTTCTTT. Its protein product is CASSQGGREAFF.

The rearrangement joins TRBV3-1 to TRBJ2-2; D may be TRBD1 or TRBD2 (5 bases each). This CDR3 region has 21 residues. Trimming pared 1 base from V and 3 bases from J, leaving 27 bases between. Germline V gene sequence: CDR1 LGHDT, CDR2 YNNKEL (reference sequence). CDR3 residues: CASSQVLDGANPRQYTGELFF. As DNA, the CDR3 is TGTGCCAGCAGCCAAGTACTAGACGGCGCGAATCCGCGACAGTACACCGGGGAGCTGTTTTTT.

This clonotype was found many times. The chain joins TRBV12-3 or TRBV12-4 to TRBJ2-3, with 7 positions matching TRBD2. J lost 2 bases, V lost 6 bases, and 5 bases had no gene match. CDR3 size: 14 residues. In DNA, the CDR3 is TGTGCCAGCAGCGGACTAGATTCCACAGATACGCAGTATTTT. Translated, it gives CASSGLDSTDTQYF.